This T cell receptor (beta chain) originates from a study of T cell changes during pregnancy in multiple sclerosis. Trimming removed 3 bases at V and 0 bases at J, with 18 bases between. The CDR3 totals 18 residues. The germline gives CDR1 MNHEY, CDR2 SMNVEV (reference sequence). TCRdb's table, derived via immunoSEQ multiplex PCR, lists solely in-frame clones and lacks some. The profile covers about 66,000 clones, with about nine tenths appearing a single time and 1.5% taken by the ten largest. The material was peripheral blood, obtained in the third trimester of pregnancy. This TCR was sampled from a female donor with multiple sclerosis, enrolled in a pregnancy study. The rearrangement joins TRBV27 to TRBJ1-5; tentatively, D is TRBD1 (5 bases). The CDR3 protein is CASSFLGQLSHSNQPQHF. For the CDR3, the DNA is TGTGCCAGCAGTTTTCTGGGGCAGCTTTCCCATAGCAATCAGCCCCAGCATTTT.